A single sample gave rise to the 3 T cell receptor beta chains below, sequenced in a study of blood T cells in healthy people across ages. Using a J-beta primer mix together with a sample-barcoded 5' primer, a second PCR was run for about 6 to 12 cycles. In TCRdb, the 5' RACE reads were re-called with MiXCR into one record per CDR3 protein. The repertoire consists of 580,000 or so distinct CDR3 sequences, with around 50% occurring once and the leading ten covering 20% to 25%. The sequencing sample was made of blood. These receptor sequences come from a man at least 80 years old in good health.

The CDR3 sequence is CASSPLVGGSYEQYF. For the CDR3, the DNA is TGTGCCAGCAGTCCTCTCGTAGGCGGGTCCTACGAGCAGTACTTC. The chain links TRBV27 to TRBJ2-7, with a tentative D call TRBD2 (5 bases). CDR3 length: 15 residues. V gave up 5 bases and J gave up 1 base, with 15 bases separating them. CDR1 is MNHEY, CDR2 SMNVEV, per germline (reference sequence).

The J gene is TRBJ2-1, the V gene TRBV7-9; the D is unclear. Trimming cost V 4 bases and J 11 bases, with 9 bases left between them. This CDR3 is built from 11 residues. Looked up from germline, CDR1 is SEHNR and CDR2 is FQNEAQ (reference sequence). The CDR3 DNA follows: TGTGCCAGCAGCTCCCGCGACCAGCAGTTCTTC. It codes for CASSSRDQQFF.

V is TRBV20-1 and J is TRBJ2-3, with D possibly matching TRBD2 (5 bases). CDR1 DFQATT and CDR2 SNEGSKA come from the germline V gene (reference sequence). CDR3 length: 14 residues. With 6 bases removed from V and 0 bases from J, the gap between germline ends came to 13 bases. The CDR3 region has the DNA TGCAGTGCGAGCAGGACGGGAAGCACAGATACGCAGTATTTT. Encoded protein: CSASRTGSTDTQYF.